The clone carrying this TCR beta chain has a count of ten or more. The TCR beta CDR3 regions underwent amplification using RNA transcripts as the source. The HTBI set primed first-round TCR CDR3 RT-PCR. TCRdb independently ran MiXCR on the multiplex PCR reads; one entry per CDR3 protein. Of more than 300,000 distinct CDR3 sequences in the sample, roughly a sixth were seen once. Out of 10 ml of fresh peripheral blood came the PBMCs. This sample was included in a study of T cells in Graves' hyperthyroidism and ophthalmopathy. V shed 5 bases and J 3 bases; nucleotides not matched to a gene: 8. Germline CDR1 and CDR2: MNHNS and SASEGT. The CDR3 runs 15 residues.

The sample comprised blood. This chain uses TRBV6-1 with TRBJ1-2, with TRBD1 identical over 8 bases. This clonotype was sampled from a young woman with Graves' hyperthyroidism that later progressed to Graves' ophthalmopathy. The CDR3 bases are TGTGCCAGCAGTTCCACAGGGGGTAGGGACTATGGCTACACCTTC. It is translated as CASSSTGGRDYGYTF.